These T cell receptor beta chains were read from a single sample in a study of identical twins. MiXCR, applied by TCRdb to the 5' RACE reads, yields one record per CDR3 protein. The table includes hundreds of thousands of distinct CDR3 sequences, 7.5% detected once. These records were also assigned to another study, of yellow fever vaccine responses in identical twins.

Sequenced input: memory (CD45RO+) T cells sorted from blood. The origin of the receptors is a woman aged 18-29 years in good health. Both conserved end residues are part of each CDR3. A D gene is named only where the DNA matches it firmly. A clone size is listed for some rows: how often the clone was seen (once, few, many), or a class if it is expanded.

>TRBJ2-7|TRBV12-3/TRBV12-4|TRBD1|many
CASSPRTGSEQYF
TGTGCCAGCAGTCCCCGGACAGGCTCCGAGCAGTACTTC
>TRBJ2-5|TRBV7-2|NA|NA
CASSLRARETQYF
TGTGCCAGCAGCTTAAGGGCGCGAGAGACCCAGTACTTC
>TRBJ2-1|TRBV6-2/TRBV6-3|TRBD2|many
CASRGAGEVNNEQFF
TGTGCCAGCAGGGGAGCGGGAGAAGTGAACAATGAGCAGTTCTTC
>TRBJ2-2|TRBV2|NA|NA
CASSEAPANTGELFF
TGTGCCAGCAGTGAAGCCCCGGCGAACACCGGGGAGCTGTTTTTT
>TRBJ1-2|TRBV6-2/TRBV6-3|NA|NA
CASSYSRWRGNYESRYTF
TGTGCCAGCAGTTACTCGAGGTGGAGGGGGAACTATGAAAGTCGCTACACCTTC
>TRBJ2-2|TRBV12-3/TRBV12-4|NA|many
CASSLQSLSGELFF
TGTGCCAGCAGTTTACAGTCGCTATCCGGGGAGCTGTTTTTT
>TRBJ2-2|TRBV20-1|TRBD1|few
CCAREYGRGYRTGELFF
TGCTGTGCTAGAGAATATGGCAGGGGGTACCGAACCGGGGAGCTGTTTTTT
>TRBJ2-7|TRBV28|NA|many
CASSSADGRGKQYF
TGTGCCAGCAGTTCGGCGGACGGTAGGGGAAAGCAGTACTTC
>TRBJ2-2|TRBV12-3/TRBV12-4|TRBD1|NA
CASTSGDRKLFF
TGTGCCAGCACCTCCGGGGACAGAAAGCTGTTTTTT
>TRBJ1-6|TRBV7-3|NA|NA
CASSLRAEHNSPLHF
TGTGCCAGCAGCCTACGGGCAGAACATAATTCACCCCTCCACTTT
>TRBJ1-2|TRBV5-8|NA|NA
CASSSRDLANYGYTF
TGTGCCAGCAGCTCGCGGGACCTAGCTAACTATGGCTACACCTTC
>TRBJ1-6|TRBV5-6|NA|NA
CASRQTDNSPLHF
TGTGCCAGCAGGCAGACAGATAATTCACCCCTCCACTTT
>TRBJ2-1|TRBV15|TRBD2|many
CATSGQRELSYNEQFF
TGTGCCACCAGCGGCCAGCGGGAGTTGTCCTACAATGAGCAGTTCTTC
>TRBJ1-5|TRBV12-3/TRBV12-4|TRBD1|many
CASSPRQGGNQPQHF
TGTGCCAGCAGCCCAAGACAGGGAGGCAATCAGCCCCAGCATTTT
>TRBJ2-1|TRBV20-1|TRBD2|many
CSALSSGGAYNEQFF
TGCAGTGCGCTATCCTCGGGAGGGGCTTACAATGAGCAGTTCTTC
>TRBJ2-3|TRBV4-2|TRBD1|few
CASSQEGQGLTDTQYF
TGTGCCAGCAGCCAAGAAGGACAGGGGTTAACAGATACGCAGTATTTT
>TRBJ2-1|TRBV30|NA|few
CAWSVLGVSFF
TGTGCCTGGAGTGTACTGGGGGTATCGTTCTTC
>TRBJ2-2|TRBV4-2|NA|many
CASSQDGTTGELFF
TGTGCCAGCAGCCAAGACGGAACCACCGGGGAGCTGTTTTTT
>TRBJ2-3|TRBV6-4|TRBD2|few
CASSADAAGGGDTQYF
TGTGCCAGCAGTGCCGACGCGGCGGGGGGCGGGGATACGCAGTATTTT
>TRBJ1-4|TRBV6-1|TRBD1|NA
CASRKTGGVEKLFF
TGTGCCAGCAGGAAGACAGGGGGCGTTGAAAAACTGTTTTTT
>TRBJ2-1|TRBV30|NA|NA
CAWSPRLPAYNEQFF
TGTGCCTGGAGTCCCCGGCTACCAGCTTACAATGAGCAGTTCTTC
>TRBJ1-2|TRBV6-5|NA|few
CASSSPGRNYGYTF
TGTGCCAGCAGTTCTCCAGGGAGGAACTATGGCTACACCTTC
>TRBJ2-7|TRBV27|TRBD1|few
CASSQGTGGFYEQYF
TGTGCCAGCAGTCAGGGGACAGGGGGCTTCTACGAGCAGTACTTC
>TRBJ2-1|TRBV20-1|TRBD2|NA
CSAVLAGVYNEQFF
TGCAGTGCTGTACTAGCGGGAGTTTACAATGAGCAGTTCTTC
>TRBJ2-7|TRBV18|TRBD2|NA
CASSPTSGPPYERYF
TGTGCCAGCTCACCGACTAGCGGGCCTCCCTACGAGCGGTACTTC